A single sample gave rise to the 6 T cell receptor beta chains below, sequenced in a study of T cell responses to AZD1222 COVID-19 vaccine. Only in-frame clones appear in the TCRdb table, and some are missing; sequencing was by immunoSEQ multiplex PCR. Of about 190,000 clones listed, 85% to 90% are singletons. Source: peripheral blood, taken on day 0 of AZD1222 vaccination. The origin of the receptors is an adult in good health.

J is TRBJ2-1 and V is TRBV28, with 7 bases identical to TRBD1. Germline CDR1 is MDHEN and CDR2 is SYDVKM. CDR3 size: 17 residues. V lost 4 bases and J lost 2; bases outside the gene matches: 11. CDR3 residues: CASSSLIRGGAYNEQFF. As DNA, the CDR3 is TGTGCCAGCAGTTCATTAATCCGAGGGGGCGCCTACAATGAGCAGTTCTTC.

The chain carries TRBV7-9 and TRBJ2-7, with 10 positions matching TRBD1. J gave up 2 bases and V 4 bases, and 2 bases lay outside the gene matches. Per germline, CDR1 SEHNR and CDR2 FQNEAQ (reference sequence). The CDR3 totals 14 residues. Here the CDR3 reads CASSSGTGAYEQYV. CDR3 DNA sequence: TGTGCCAGCAGCTCCGGGACAGGGGCCTACGAGCAGTACGTC.

J is TRBJ2-1 and V is TRBV9, with 9 positions matching TRBD2. J gave up 6 bases and V 4 bases, and 8 bases lay outside the gene matches. Germline CDR1 is SGDLS and CDR2 is YYNGEE. This CDR3 comprises 15 residues. The CDR3 spells CASSTAGTSFNEQFF. DNA for the CDR3: TGTGCCAGCAGCACTGCCGGGACTAGCTTCAATGAGCAGTTCTTC.

The rearrangement joins TRBV7-2 to TRBJ1-1, with a tentative D call TRBD1 (5 bases). The germline V gene encodes CDR1 SGHTA and CDR2 FQGNSA. The CDR3 has 12 residues. V was trimmed by 5 bases and J by 8 bases, leaving 12 bases between them. Written as DNA, the CDR3 is TGTGCCAGCAGCCCGGGACGGATAGAAGCTTTCTTT. Encoded protein: CASSPGRIEAFF.

The V gene is TRBV12-2, the J gene TRBJ2-7; the table's D call, TRBD1, was not checked against the DNA. TRBV12-2 is termed a pseudogene. CDR3 length: 16 residues. CDR3 bases: TGTGCAAGTCGCTTAGCGAGGAGTCAGGGGGCGCGGGAGCAGTACGTC. Translation gives CASRLARSQGAREQYV.

The V gene is TRBV7-5, the J gene TRBJ2-7. TRBV7-5 is a pseudogene locus. The CDR3 has 14 amino acids. The CDR3 reads CARSWLGRAYEQYV. The CDR3 DNA reads as TGTGCCAGAAGCTGGCTGGGGCGGGCCTACGAGCAGTACGTC.